A selection of T cell receptor beta chains follows, all from one sample in a study of identical twins. One entry per CDR3 protein results from TCRdb running MiXCR on the 5' RACE reads. This table has fewer than 250,000 distinct CDR3 sequences, roughly 7% appearing once. These data also featured in a second study, about yellow fever vaccine responses in identical twins.

The source material was memory (CD45RO+) T cells sorted from blood. The receptors come from a young woman in good health. Each CDR3 is given with its conserved first and last residue. The D gene is left open where the match is weak. Clone size appears in some rows only: once, few, many, or a class for an expanded clone.

v_gene	d_gene	j_gene	abundance	CDR3nt	CDR3aa
TRBV14	.	TRBJ2-2	.	TGTGCCAGCAGCCAATGGAGGAAGGGAGACACCGGGGAGCTGTTTTTT	CASSQWRKGDTGELFF
TRBV6-5	.	TRBJ1-4	.	TGTGCCAGCAGTTACTCAAGGGGCGTGAGGGAAAAACTGTTTTTT	CASSYSRGVREKLFF
TRBV27	.	TRBJ1-6	many	TGTGCCAGCAGTTTACAAAGGCCGGGGGTTAATTCACCCCTCCACTTT	CASSLQRPGVNSPLHF
TRBV20-1	.	TRBJ2-2	few	TGCAGTGCTACCCCGGCGGGGATCCGAAACACCGGGGAGCTGTTTTTT	CSATPAGIRNTGELFF
TRBV12-3/TRBV12-4	.	TRBJ1-6	many	TGTGCCAGCAGTTTAGCAGGGGAACTTAATTCACCCCTCCACTTT	CASSLAGELNSPLHF
TRBV5-1	TRBD1	TRBJ1-2	few	TGCGCCAGCAGCTTGGAGGGACAGAACTATGGCTACACCTTC	CASSLEGQNYGYTF
TRBV11-2	TRBD1	TRBJ1-3	.	TGTGCCAGCAGCTTAGTCAGGGGGTCCACTTCTGGAAACACCATATATTTT	CASSLVRGSTSGNTIYF
TRBV7-9	TRBD1	TRBJ2-7	few	TGTGCCAGCAGCCCAGGGGGACAGGGGGCCCACGAGCAGTACTTC	CASSPGGQGAHEQYF
TRBV10-2	.	TRBJ2-5	.	TGCGCCAGTGCGCGTCTGGTCCGGGACAAAAAAGAGACCCAGTACTTC	CASARLVRDKKETQYF
TRBV20-1	TRBD2	TRBJ2-3	few	TGCAGTGCTAGAGGTCCGGGGTTAGCGGGGGGTTCCCCAGATACGCAGTATTTT	CSARGPGLAGGSPDTQYF
TRBV5-1	.	TRBJ2-5	many	TGCGCCAGCAGCTTGGGCGGAGGAGCGGTCCAAGAGACCCAGTACTTC	CASSLGGGAVQETQYF
TRBV7-9	.	TRBJ2-2	.	TGTGCCAGCAGCCCGGGGGAGCTGTTTTTT	CASSPGELFF
TRBV19	TRBD1	TRBJ1-1	few	TGTGCCAGTAGTATAGTCCCGGGACAGGTTGAAGCTTTCTTT	CASSIVPGQVEAFF
TRBV6-4	TRBD2	TRBJ2-3	few	TGTGCCAGCAGTTTCTTGAGCGGGGGTGGTGCAGATACGCAGTATTTT	CASSFLSGGGADTQYF
TRBV2	TRBD1	TRBJ2-7	.	TGTGCCAGCAGTTCGAACCTCCGGGACAGTAACATGGGGCAGTACTTC	CASSSNLRDSNMGQYF
TRBV12-3/TRBV12-4	TRBD2	TRBJ2-2	.	TGTGCCAGCAGTTTTTTGGCGGGAGCTATCGGGGAGCTGTTTTTT	CASSFLAGAIGELFF
TRBV5-1	TRBD2	TRBJ2-3	few	TGCGCCAGCAGCTTGGTAGGGACTAGTACAGATACGCAGTATTTT	CASSLVGTSTDTQYF
TRBV12-3/TRBV12-4	.	TRBJ2-5	.	TGTGCCAGCAGCCCGAACAAACGTCAAGAGACCCAGTACTTC	CASSPNKRQETQYF
TRBV9	.	TRBJ2-1	few	TGTGCCAGCAGCGTAACGGGACTTAACAATGAGCAGTTCTTC	CASSVTGLNNEQFF
TRBV3-1	TRBD1	TRBJ2-7	many	TGTGCCAGCAGCAAGACAGGGTCCGAGCAGTACTTC	CASSKTGSEQYF
TRBV20-1	TRBD2	TRBJ2-1	many	TGCAGTGCTCGCGTATCCGGGACTAGCCTCCCCATGGAGCAGTTCTTC	CSARVSGTSLPMEQFF
TRBV12-3/TRBV12-4	.	TRBJ1-1	.	TGTGCCAGCAGGCCCGAGAGGAACACTGAAGCTTTCTTT	CASRPERNTEAFF
TRBV2	.	TRBJ2-1	many	TGTGCCAGCCCGGACAGCCTCACCTACAATGAGCAGTTCTTC	CASPDSLTYNEQFF
TRBV11-2	TRBD2	TRBJ2-3	few	TGTGCCAGCAGCTCCCGACTAGCGGGAGAGGTAGATACGCAGTATTTT	CASSSRLAGEVDTQYF
TRBV10-2	TRBD1	TRBJ2-7	many	TGCGCCAGCAGAGACGCTAGGGGACAGGCTAACGGCGAGCAGTACTTC	CASRDARGQANGEQYF
TRBV5-6	.	TRBJ1-2	.	TGTGCCAGCAGCTTGTTTCAGAATTGGGATGGCTACACCTTC	CASSLFQNWDGYTF
TRBV7-2	.	TRBJ1-2	many	TGTGCCAGCAGCTTACCGGGCCTCCTATATGGCTACACCTTC	CASSLPGLLYGYTF
TRBV6-1	TRBD1	TRBJ2-2	many	TGTGCCAGCAACCCACCGGGACAGGGGAGCACCGGGGAGCTGTTTTTT	CASNPPGQGSTGELFF
TRBV20-1	.	TRBJ2-3	few	TGCAGTGCTACCTCGAGCGGGACAGATACGCAGTATTTT	CSATSSGTDTQYF
TRBV18	TRBD1	TRBJ1-5	many	TGTGCCAGCTCACCGGCCAAGGGGGCCGTCAATCAGCCCCAGCATTTT	CASSPAKGAVNQPQHF
TRBV27	.	TRBJ1-1	few	TGTGCCAGCAGTCCCAAGGGGTTATGGATGAACACTGAAGCTTTCTTT	CASSPKGLWMNTEAFF
TRBV10-3	.	TRBJ2-6	few	TGTGCCATCAGGCAGTTAGGTTCGAGCTCTGGGGCCAACGTCCTGACTTTC	CAIRQLGSSSGANVLTF
TRBV4-1	.	TRBJ1-2	.	TGCGCCAGCAGCCCTACTCAAGGGAGAACAGGGTTCGGCTACACCTTC	CASSPTQGRTGFGYTF
TRBV18	TRBD1	TRBJ2-3	few	TGTGCCAGCTCACCGGACAGGGTCACAGATACGCAGTATTTT	CASSPDRVTDTQYF
TRBV7-6	.	TRBJ2-7	.	TGTGCCAGCAGCCTGCGCCGGGAAGCGGTGCAGTACTTC	CASSLRREAVQYF
TRBV10-2	.	TRBJ1-5	few	TGCGCCAGCAGTGAGTCCGTTCAGCCCCAGCATTTT	CASSESVQPQHF
TRBV7-8	.	TRBJ1-5	.	TGTGCCAGCAGCTTAGAGGCTAGAGTACTCGATCAGCCCCAGCATTTT	CASSLEARVLDQPQHF
TRBV12-3/TRBV12-4	TRBD2	TRBJ2-3	many	TGTGCCAGCAGTTTTTTTGCGAACCTAGCGGGCACAGATACGCAGTATTTT	CASSFFANLAGTDTQYF
TRBV6-1	TRBD1	TRBJ1-2	few	TGTGCCAGCAGCGATCAACCCGGGACAGGGAGCTACGGCTACACCTTC	CASSDQPGTGSYGYTF
TRBV12-3/TRBV12-4	.	TRBJ1-1	many	TGTGCCAGCAGTTTAGGAGGGAAGACTGAAGCTTTCTTT	CASSLGGKTEAFF
TRBV5-1	TRBD1	TRBJ2-1	many	TGCGCCAGCACCTTACAGGGGGCGTCGCCCTACAATGAGCAGTTCTTC	CASTLQGASPYNEQFF
TRBV12-3/TRBV12-4	.	TRBJ1-1	many	TGTGCCAGCGGAACCCCCGGGACACAAAACACTGAAGCTTTCTTT	CASGTPGTQNTEAFF